A selection of T cell receptor beta chains follows, all from one sample in a study of T cell responses to AZD1222 COVID-19 vaccine. The repertoire was sequenced with immunoSEQ multiplex PCR; TCRdb's copy has only in-frame clones and lacks some. Of around 94,000 clones in the sample, approximately 88% are singletons; the top ten hold more than 15%. This specimen consisted of peripheral blood, obtained on day 0 of AZD1222 vaccination. The origin of the receptors is an adult in good health. Both conserved end residues are part of each CDR3. Fields, in order: clone size, V gene, D gene, J gene, CDR3 protein, CDR3 DNA. A D gene is named only where the DNA matches it firmly. Part of the rows lack a size; the others show once, few, many or a class for expanded clones.

abundance: -; v_gene: TRBV5-1; d_gene: TRBD2; j_gene: TRBJ2-7; CDR3aa: CASSPSGAYEQYF; CDR3nt: TGCGCCAGCAGTCCTAGCGGGGCCTACGAGCAGTACTTC
abundance: -; v_gene: TRBV7-2; d_gene: -; j_gene: TRBJ1-5; CDR3aa: CASSLVFASNQPQHF; CDR3nt: TGTGCCAGCAGCTTAGTTTTTGCTAGCAATCAGCCCCAGCATTTT
abundance: few; v_gene: TRBV5-6; d_gene: TRBD1; j_gene: TRBJ2-3; CDR3aa: CASSPLGQGATDTQYF; CDR3nt: TGTGCCAGCAGCCCCCTTGGGCAGGGGGCCACAGATACGCAGTATTTT
abundance: -; v_gene: TRBV4-3; d_gene: -; j_gene: TRBJ2-1; CDR3aa: CASSQDGNNGEQFF; CDR3nt: TGCGCCAGCAGCCAAGATGGGAACAACGGTGAGCAGTTCTTC
abundance: -; v_gene: TRBV28; d_gene: -; j_gene: TRBJ2-2; CDR3aa: CASSPRSTGELFF; CDR3nt: TGTGCCAGCAGTCCCCGGAGTACGGGGGAGCTGTTTTTT
abundance: -; v_gene: TRBV7-2; d_gene: -; j_gene: TRBJ1-2; CDR3aa: CASSLAVGYTF; CDR3nt: TGTGCCAGCAGCTTAGCGGTTGGCTACACCTTC
abundance: -; v_gene: TRBV7-9; d_gene: -; j_gene: TRBJ2-3; CDR3aa: CASSPVGQGSTDTQYF; CDR3nt: TGTGCCAGCAGTCCTGTGGGGCAGGGGTCAACAGATACGCAGTATTTT
abundance: -; v_gene: TRBV5-5; d_gene: -; j_gene: TRBJ2-7; CDR3aa: CASSLGRGYYEQYF; CDR3nt: TGTGCCAGCAGCTTGGGCAGGGGCTACTACGAGCAGTACTTC
abundance: few; v_gene: TRBV6-5; d_gene: -; j_gene: TRBJ1-1; CDR3aa: CASNLRSGKDTEAFF; CDR3nt: TGTGCCAGCAATCTCCGGTCAGGGAAGGACACTGAAGCTTTCTTT
abundance: -; v_gene: TRBV27; d_gene: -; j_gene: TRBJ1-2; CDR3aa: CASSLGYGGDGYTF; CDR3nt: TGTGCCAGCAGTTTGGGGTATGGGGGCGATGGCTACACCTTC
abundance: -; v_gene: TRBV28; d_gene: -; j_gene: TRBJ1-4; CDR3aa: CASSIQWGAGEKLFF; CDR3nt: TGTGCCAGCAGTATCCAGTGGGGGGCAGGCGAAAAACTGTTTTTT
abundance: -; v_gene: TRBV5-1; d_gene: TRBD1; j_gene: TRBJ1-4; CDR3aa: CASSPADRGLAEKLFF; CDR3nt: TGCGCCAGCAGCCCAGCCGACAGGGGGCTCGCGGAAAAACTGTTTTTT
abundance: -; v_gene: TRBV28; d_gene: -; j_gene: TRBJ2-7; CDR3aa: CASSSPPAYKTYEQYF; CDR3nt: TGTGCCAGCAGTTCCCCCCCCGCGTACAAAACCTACGAGCAGTACTTC
abundance: -; v_gene: TRBV10-2; d_gene: TRBD2; j_gene: TRBJ2-1; CDR3aa: CASSSTSGYNEQFF; CDR3nt: TGCGCCAGCAGTAGCACTAGCGGTTACAATGAGCAGTTCTTC